One and the same sample provided the 21 T cell receptor beta chains below, sequenced in a study of shared clonotypes between healthy human individuals. Method: immunoSEQ multiplex PCR; TCRdb's copy keeps in-frame clones and lacks some. The profile shows 600,000 to 750,000 clones, 72% of them singletons. The sample was memory CD4+ T cells sorted from blood. Regarding subset: CD45RA-negative fraction. These receptors were collected from a woman aged 25 to 39 in good health.

V usage is TRBV9 and J usage is TRBJ1-2, with D hard to call. The CDR3 totals 13 residues. Germline loops: CDR1 SGDLS, CDR2 YYNGEE. The V end was cut by 0 bases, the J end by 7 bases, with 10 bases between. CDR3 loop: CASSVGSGGGYTF. CDR3 nucleotide sequence: TGTGCCAGCAGCGTAGGTTCGGGCGGTGGCTACACCTTC.

The chain employs TRBV5-1 and TRBJ2-3; D gene ambiguous. This CDR3 has 15 amino acids. With 0 bases removed from V and 5 bases from J, the gap between germline ends came to 13 bases. Germline CDR1 SGHRS, CDR2 YFSETQ. DNA for the CDR3: TGCGCCAGCAGCTTGGCTAGTGGGGTGCAAGATACGCAGTATTTT. Translated, it gives CASSLASGVQDTQYF.

The V gene is TRBV28, the J gene TRBJ1-5; D may be TRBD1 (5 bases). The V gene's germline CDR1 is MDHEN and CDR2 SYDVKM. Trimming pared 8 bases from V and 0 bases from J, leaving 14 bases between. The CDR3 loop spans 15 amino acids. CDR3 bases: TGTGCCAGCGGAGGGGTGGGCAATAGCAATCAGCCCCAGCATTTT. This gives the protein CASGGVGNSNQPQHF.

The chain has TRBV28 and TRBJ2-7, with TRBD2 as a possible D gene (5 bases). V was trimmed by 3 bases and J by 3 bases, leaving 18 bases between them. The V gene's germline CDR1 is MDHEN and CDR2 SYDVKM. This CDR3 has 16 amino acids. The CDR3 region is CASSFPGTLRDYEQYF. DNA of the CDR3: TGTGCCAGCAGTTTTCCAGGCACCCTCCGGGACTACGAGCAGTACTTC.

V usage is TRBV28 and J usage is TRBJ2-2; no definite D call. Germline assignment: CDR1 MDHEN and CDR2 SYDVKM. Trimming took 6 bases from V and 5 from J, leaving 7 bases between them. The CDR3 covers 12 residues. DNA for the CDR3: TGTGCCAGCAGAAAACAGACCGGGGAGCTGTTTTTT. This sequence encodes CASRKQTGELFF.

The chain couples TRBV4-1 to TRBJ2-7, with D perhaps TRBD1 (5 bases). V lost 0 bases, J lost 4 bases, and 13 bases lay in between. The germline V gene encodes CDR1 MGHRA and CDR2 YSYEKL. This CDR3 has 15 amino acids. The CDR3 loop is CASSQDRQGWYEQYF. The CDR3 nucleotides are TGCGCCAGCAGCCAAGATAGGCAGGGCTGGTACGAGCAGTACTTC.

The chain is built from TRBV27 and TRBJ2-7; TRBD2 might be the D (6 bases). The ends were cut back, 2 bases at V and 6 bases at J, with 14 bases in the middle. The CDR3 covers 14 residues. Germline V gene data show CDR1 as MNHEY and CDR2 as SMNVEV (reference sequence). The CDR3 region has the DNA TGTGCCAGCAGTTTAAGGGCCAGGGACTTCGAGCAGTACTTC. Translated: CASSLRARDFEQYF.

This rearrangement joins TRBV7-3 to TRBJ2-6, with a tentative D call TRBD1 (6 bases). The CDR3 has 15 amino acids. Trimming shortened V by 3 bases and J by 3 bases, and 9 bases separated the two germline ends. Germline lookup yields CDR1 SGHTA and CDR2 FQGTGA. Here the CDR3 reads CASSLKGVGANVLTF. The CDR3 DNA reads as TGTGCCAGCAGCTTGAAGGGGGTTGGGGCCAACGTCCTGACTTTC.

CDR3 loop: CASIAGLAGGPSYNEQFF. In DNA, the CDR3 is TGTGCCAGCATCGCGGGGCTAGCGGGAGGACCTTCCTACAATGAGCAGTTCTTC. The V gene is TRBV2, the J gene TRBJ2-1, with 11 nucleotides matching TRBD2. This CDR3 region has 18 residues. After removal of 7 bases from V and 1 base from J, the junction contained 12 bases not matched to a gene. Germline V gene lookup returns CDR1 SNHLY and CDR2 FYNNEI.

V and J are TRBV7-6 and TRBJ2-7; 10 nucleotides agree with TRBD1. With V trimmed by 5 bases and J by 0 bases, 7 bases remained unmatched. In germline, CDR1 is SGHVS, CDR2 FNYEAQ. The CDR3 has 16 residues. The chain's CDR3 is CASSPRQGAASYEQYF. In DNA form, the CDR3 reads TGTGCCAGCAGCCCCCGACAGGGGGCGGCCTCCTACGAGCAGTACTTC.

The genes are TRBV18 and TRBJ1-1; 8 positions agree with TRBD1. V trimming: 1 base; J trimming: 0 bases; junction bases outside the gene matches: 4. CDR1 KGHSH and CDR2 LQKENI come from the germline V gene. The CDR3 runs 16 residues. CDR3: CASSPRTGTVNTEAFF. The CDR3, as DNA: TGTGCCAGCTCACCACGGACAGGGACGGTGAACACTGAAGCTTTCTTT.

Regarding this clone: The identical CDR3 is also encoded by other nucleotide sequences in the sample. The chain employs TRBV14 and TRBJ1-1; perhaps TRBD1 as D (6 bases). CDR1 is SGHDN, CDR2 FVKESK, per germline. The CDR3 length is 13 residues. The germline V and J ends were trimmed by 7 bases and 6 bases, with 15 bases remaining between them. DNA of the CDR3: TGTGCCAGCACTATGGCAGGGGCATCTGAAGCTTTCTTT. It codes for CASTMAGASEAFF.

The chain joins TRBV10-3 to TRBJ2-5; 7 bases fit TRBD2. The J segment lost 1 base and the V segment lost 1 base, leaving 3 bases of the junction unmatched. The CDR3 covers 15 residues. Germline V CDR1 and CDR2: ENHRY, SYGVKD. The CDR3 here is CAISELASGQETQYF. The CDR3 bases are TGTGCCATCAGTGAGTTGGCTAGCGGCCAAGAGACCCAGTACTTC.

The V gene is TRBV5-1, the J gene TRBJ2-7; 11 nucleotides align to TRBD2. Germline CDR1 is SGHRS and CDR2 is YFSETQ. The CDR3 spans 17 residues. The trim removed 0 bases at V and 1 base at J, leaving 6 bases unmatched. The CDR3 region has the DNA TGCGCCAGCAGCTTGGTAGTAGCGGGAGGGAGATCCTACGAGCAGTACTTC. Protein product: CASSLVVAGGRSYEQYF.

The J gene is TRBJ2-1, the V gene TRBV27, with 8 bases identical to TRBD2. CDR3 size: 15 residues. Germline assignment: CDR1 MNHEY and CDR2 SMNVEV (reference sequence). The trim removed 5 bases at V and 6 bases at J, leaving 9 bases unmatched. In nucleotides, the CDR3 is TGTGCCAGCAGTACTACGGGGGGGCAGGTCAATGAGCAGTTCTTC. This translates into CASSTTGGQVNEQFF.

This clone was detected only a few times. The V gene is TRBV4-1, the J gene TRBJ2-5, with TRBD2 matching 10 bases. The J call is uncertain, as TRBJ2-7 better fits the DNA end. Germline V gene data show CDR1 as MGHRA and CDR2 as YSYEKL. The CDR3 covers 18 residues. Written as DNA, the CDR3 is TGCGCCAGCAGCCGGGGACTAGCGAAAAGGTCCTCTTCCTACGAGCAGTACTTC. This sequence encodes CASSRGLAKRSSSYEQYF.

The chain joins TRBV5-1 to TRBJ2-7; 10 positions match TRBD1. This CDR3 comprises 15 residues. J gave up 7 bases and V 4 bases, and 11 bases lay outside the gene matches. In germline, CDR1 is SGHRS, CDR2 YFSETQ. The CDR3, as DNA: TGCGCCAGCAGCCCCCCGGGACAGGGGCATGGAGAGCAGTACTTC. Translating gives CASSPPGQGHGEQYF.

Only one count was recorded for this clone. The chain uses TRBV9 and TRBJ2-5, with 12 bases fitting TRBD2. Germline V gene lookup returns CDR1 SGDLS and CDR2 YYNGEE. This CDR3 contains 16 residues. Unmatched junction bases numbered 5, after V lost 1 base and J lost 4 bases. CDR3 region: CASSVRTSGIGETQYF. The CDR3, as DNA: TGTGCCAGCAGCGTACGGACTAGCGGGATTGGAGAGACCCAGTACTTC. Full variable domain (outside the CDR3, taken from reference TRBV9 and TRBJ2-5): DSGVTQTPKHLITATGQRVTLRCSPRSGDLSVYWYQQSLDQGLQFLIQYYNGEERAKGNILERFSAQQFPDLHSELNLSSLELGDSALYFCASSVRTSGIGETQYFGPGTRLLVL.

CDR3 in amino acids: CASSLPGLAVTDTQYF. For the CDR3, the DNA is TGTGCCAGCTCGCTACCGGGACTAGCGGTAACAGATACGCAGTATTTT. The rearrangement uses TRBV18 and TRBJ2-3; TRBD2 agrees at 11 bases. Germline-derived CDR1 and CDR2 are KGHSH and LQKENI. The V and J ends lost 6 bases and 3 bases, in that order; junction bases with no gene match: 8. The CDR3 contains 16 residues. Combining the CDR3 with reference TRBV18 and TRBJ2-3 gives the whole variable domain NAGVMQNPRHLVRRRGQEARLRCSPMKGHSHVYWYRQLPEEGLKFMVYLQKENIIDESGMPKERFSAEFPKEGPSILRIQQVVRGDSAAYFCASSLPGLAVTDTQYFGPGTRLTVL.

The chain has TRBV11-3 and TRBJ2-5; maybe TRBD1 (5 bases). The J call is doubtful: the DNA matches TRBJ2-7 better. The CDR3 extends over 12 amino acids. Germline-derived CDR1 and CDR2 are SGHNT and YENEEA. The DNA of the CDR3 is TGTGCCAGCGGGAAGGGGTCCTACGAGCAGTACTTC. It is translated as CASGKGSYEQYF.

By share, this clone counts as medium-sized. Other DNA sequences in the sample encode the same CDR3. The chain uses TRBV9 and TRBJ1-2; tentatively, D is TRBD1 (6 bases). This CDR3 is 16 amino acids long. Germline V gene lookup returns CDR1 SGDLS and CDR2 YYNGEE. Deletions cut 0 bases from V and 2 bases from J, with 14 bases between. The CDR3 DNA reads as TGTGCCAGCAGCGTAGTATCAGGGGCGGACAACTATGGCTACACCTTC. Translating gives CASSVVSGADNYGYTF.